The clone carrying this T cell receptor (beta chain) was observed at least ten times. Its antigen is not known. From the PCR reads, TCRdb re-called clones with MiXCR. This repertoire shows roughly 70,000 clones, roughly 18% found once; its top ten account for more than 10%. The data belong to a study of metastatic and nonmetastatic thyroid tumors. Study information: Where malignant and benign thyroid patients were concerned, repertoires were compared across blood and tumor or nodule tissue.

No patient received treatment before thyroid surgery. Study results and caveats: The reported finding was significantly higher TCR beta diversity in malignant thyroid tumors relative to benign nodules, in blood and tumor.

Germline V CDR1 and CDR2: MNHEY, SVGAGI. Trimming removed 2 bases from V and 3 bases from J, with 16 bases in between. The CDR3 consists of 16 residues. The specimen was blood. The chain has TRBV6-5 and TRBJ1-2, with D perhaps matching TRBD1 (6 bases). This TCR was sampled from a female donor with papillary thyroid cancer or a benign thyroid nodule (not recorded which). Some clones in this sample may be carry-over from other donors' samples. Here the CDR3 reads CASSYARGIGDYGYTF. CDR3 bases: TGTGCCAGCAGTTACGCCAGGGGTATCGGAGACTATGGCTACACCTTC.